A single sample gave rise to the 25 T cell receptor beta chains below, sequenced in a study of cytomegalovirus exposure and HLA in healthy donors. Primers included in the PCR were 60 Vbeta and 13 Jbeta primers. Clones were sequenced by immunoSEQ multiplex PCR, and TCRdb holds only the in-frame ones, with some missing. Counted here are 150,000 to 200,000 clones, about 88% occurring once; the ten biggest clones make up roughly 1.7%. Sequencing input: PBMCs. These TCRs come from a young woman in good health and CMV-seronegative.

The chain uses TRBV7-2 and TRBJ1-1; D gene ambiguous. Trimming took 7 bases from V and 0 from J, leaving 9 bases between them. CDR1 SGHTA and CDR2 FQGNSA come from the germline V gene. The CDR3 runs to 13 residues. This CDR3 reads CASKADMNTEAFF. Written as DNA, the CDR3 is TGTGCCAGCAAGGCGGATATGAACACTGAAGCTTTCTTT.

The chain links TRBV13 to TRBJ2-7; 9 nucleotides agree with TRBD1. The germline V gene has CDR1 PRHDT and CDR2 FYEKMQ (reference sequence). J was trimmed by 6 bases and V by 5 bases; bases with no gene match: 11. The CDR3 spans 15 residues. CDR3 nucleotide sequence: TGTGCCAGCAGCAAAAGGGGGACAGGGATCGTCGAGCAGTACTTC. Protein: CASSKRGTGIVEQYF.

This chain connects TRBV30 to TRBJ1-2, with 11 bases lining up with TRBD1. The CDR3 runs 15 residues. The germline V gene encodes CDR1 GTSNPN and CDR2 SVGIG (reference sequence). V trimming: 1 base; J trimming: 2 bases; junction bases outside the gene matches: 3. Written as DNA, the CDR3 is TGTGCCTGGAGTGACGGACAGGGGGCGAACTATGGCTACACCTTC. Translation: CAWSDGQGANYGYTF.

The chain links TRBV7-3 to TRBJ2-3, with 14 bases that match TRBD2. The CDR3 has 16 amino acids. V shed 2 bases and J 6 bases; nucleotides not matched to a gene: 4. Looked up from germline, CDR1 is SGHTA and CDR2 is FQGTGA. This CDR3 reads CASSLGTSGRWDTQYF. The CDR3 DNA is TGTGCCAGCAGCTTAGGGACTAGCGGGAGATGGGATACGCAGTATTTT.

The CDR3 loop reads CASSPPKAGLGNIQYF. As DNA, the CDR3 is TGTGCCAGTAGTCCCCCGAAAGCGGGTCTCGGAAACATTCAGTACTTC. The chain combines TRBV19 with TRBJ2-4, with D perhaps matching TRBD2 (6 bases). The CDR3 has 16 residues. The ends were cut back, 5 bases at V and 6 bases at J, with 20 bases in the middle. From germline, CDR1 is LNHDA and CDR2 SQIVND (reference sequence).

This chain connects TRBV2 to TRBJ1-5; 7 nucleotides line up with TRBD1. J gave up 0 bases and V 5 bases, and 16 bases lay outside the gene matches. From germline, CDR1 is SNHLY and CDR2 FYNNEI. The CDR3 has 19 amino acids. The CDR3 bases are TGTGCCAGCAGTCCCAGGACCCGGGACAGTGGAGATAGCAATCAGCCCCAGCATTTT. Translating gives CASSPRTRDSGDSNQPQHF.

The CDR3 protein is CASIRGGVSTDTQYF. In DNA, the CDR3 is TGTGCCAGCATACGCGGGGGCGTCAGCACAGATACGCAGTATTTT. This sequence joins TRBV7-9 and TRBJ2-3; possibly TRBD2 for D (7 bases). Looked up from germline, CDR1 is SEHNR and CDR2 is FQNEAQ (reference sequence). V was trimmed by 7 bases and J by 0 bases, leaving 14 bases between them. The CDR3 sequence is 15 residues long.

J is TRBJ2-1 and V is TRBV5-4; TRBD2 aligns across 15 bases. CDR1 is SGHNT, CDR2 YYREEE, per germline (reference sequence). The CDR3 runs to 15 residues. Germline trimming cut 4 bases from V and 6 bases from J; bases unmatched to any gene: 2. CDR3 in amino acids: CASSAGLAGGNEQFF. The CDR3 nucleotides are TGTGCCAGCAGCGCGGGACTAGCGGGAGGCAATGAGCAGTTCTTC.

The V and J genes are TRBV30 and TRBJ1-1, with 8 bases lining up with TRBD1. CDR1 GTSNPN and CDR2 SVGIG come from the germline V gene (reference sequence). CDR3 length: 16 amino acids. Trimming took 0 bases from V and 5 from J; bases not matched to a gene: 11. CDR3 nucleotides: TGTGCCTGGAGTGTGCCCCCCGGACAGGGTTGGACTGAAGCTTTCTTT. It yields the protein CAWSVPPGQGWTEAFF. Using reference TRBV30 and TRBJ1-1 for the parts outside the CDR3, the full variable domain is SQTIHQWPATLVQPVGSPLSLECTVEGTSNPNLYWYRQAAGRGLQLLFYSVGIGQISSEVPQNLSASRPQDRQFILSSKKLLLSDSGFYLCAWSVPPGQGWTEAFFGQGTRLTVV.

The chain is built from TRBV11-2 and TRBJ2-1, with 10 bases matching TRBD2. The germline V gene has CDR1 SGHAT and CDR2 FQNNGV. V shed 1 base and J 12 bases; nucleotides not matched to a gene: 12. CDR3 length: 16 amino acids. Here the CDR3 DNA reads TGTGCCAGCAGCTTAGTGGGCTCTAGCGGGAGTATGGGGCAGTTCTTC. Amino acid sequence: CASSLVGSSGSMGQFF.

The chain joins TRBV5-1 to TRBJ1-1; 9 bases agree with TRBD1. Trimming at V came to 4 bases and at J to 6 bases, leaving 4 bases not matched to a gene. Looked up from germline, CDR1 is SGHRS and CDR2 is YFSETQ. This CDR3 is 13 amino acids long. The CDR3 DNA reads as TGCGCCAGCAGCAGGGACAGGGACGCTGAAGCTTTCTTT. It specifies CASSRDRDAEAFF.

A few counts support this clone. The chain carries TRBV7-6 and TRBJ2-7, with D possibly matching TRBD2 (6 bases). V gave up 5 bases and J gave up 4 bases, with 15 bases separating them. The germline gives CDR1 SGHVS, CDR2 FNYEAQ. This CDR3 spans 14 amino acids. CDR3 loop: CASSLPGREYEQYF. The CDR3 nucleotides are TGTGCCAGCAGCCTCCCGGGACGGGAGTACGAGCAGTACTTC. The full variable domain, its missing parts supplied by reference TRBV7-6 and TRBJ2-7, is GAGVSQSPRYKVTKRGQDVALRCDPISGHVSLYWYRQALGQGPEFLTYFNYEAQQDKSGLPNDRFSAERPEGSISTLTIQRTEQRDSAMYRCASSLPGREYEQYFGPGTRLTVT.

V gene TRBV25-1 combines with J gene TRBJ2-7, with D perhaps matching TRBD2 (5 bases). The CDR3 length is 13 residues. CDR1 and CDR2 from the germline V gene are MGHDK and SYGVNS. The V gene lost 2 bases and the J gene lost 13 bases, with 18 bases spanning the gap. The CDR3, as DNA: TGTGCCAGCAGTGAAATGGGTAGCGCCGAAAGATACTTC. It translates to CASSEMGSAERYF.

J is TRBJ1-2 and V is TRBV19, with D possibly matching TRBD1 (5 bases). The length of the CDR3 is 15 residues. Between the trimmed V and J ends, which lost 3 bases and 2 bases, there was a span of 13 bases. Germline CDR1 reads LNHDA; CDR2 reads SQIVND (reference sequence). CDR3: CASSIWDSGNYGYTF. DNA of the CDR3: TGTGCCAGTAGTATTTGGGACTCGGGCAACTATGGCTACACCTTC. Drawing the rest from reference TRBV19 and TRBJ1-2, the complete variable domain is DGGITQSPKYLFRKEGQNVTLSCEQNLNHDAMYWYRQDPGQGLRLIYYSQIVNDFQKGDIAEGYSVSREKKESFPLTVTSAQKNPTAFYLCASSIWDSGNYGYTFGSGTRLTVV.

A single count supports this clone. This sequence joins TRBV7-9 and TRBJ1-2, with D possibly being TRBD1 (6 bases). Germline V gene data show CDR1 as SEHNR and CDR2 as FQNEAQ (reference sequence). The ends were cut back, 6 bases at V and 4 bases at J, with 27 bases in the middle. This CDR3 contains 18 residues. CDR3 nucleotides: TGTGCCAGCAGTCAACAGGGTAGGCAAGGGGGAGAGGGCTATGGCTACACCTTC. Translating it yields CASSQQGRQGGEGYGYTF.

Remarks on this clone: At one end, the junction sequence differs from germline, possibly due to a read error. The genes are TRBV7-9 and TRBJ2-7; 8 nucleotides align to TRBD1. In germline, CDR1 is SEHNR, CDR2 FQNEAQ (reference sequence). The CDR3 totals 15 residues. The CDR3 coding sequence is TGTTCCAGCAGCTTAGATGAACAGGGGGAAAACAAGCAGTACTTC. It translates to CSSSLDEQGENKQYF.

The rearrangement links TRBV7-2 to TRBJ2-3; 14 bases map to TRBD2. V lost 4 bases to trimming and J lost 5 bases; unmatched junction nucleotides: 14. The CDR3 runs 19 residues. CDR1 and CDR2 (germline): SGHTA, FQGNSA. The CDR3 region has the DNA TGTGCCAGCAGCTCAAAAACGGGCGGGACTAGCGGGAGTTTAGATACGCAGTATTTT. This sequence encodes CASSSKTGGTSGSLDTQYF.

The chain joins TRBV30 to TRBJ1-2, with D uncertain. CDR1 is GTSNPN, CDR2 SVGIG, per germline (reference sequence). The V and J ends lost 0 bases and 8 bases respectively, with 10 bases between them. The CDR3 has 12 amino acids. The CDR3 DNA follows: TGTGCCTGGAGTGTAAACAAAGAAGGCTACACCTTC. Residues: CAWSVNKEGYTF. Supplemented by reference TRBV30 and TRBJ1-2, the full variable domain reads SQTIHQWPATLVQPVGSPLSLECTVEGTSNPNLYWYRQAAGRGLQLLFYSVGIGQISSEVPQNLSASRPQDRQFILSSKKLLLSDSGFYLCAWSVNKEGYTFGSGTRLTVV.

The chain is built from TRBV7-9 and TRBJ1-4; D perhaps matches TRBD1 (6 bases). The CDR3 extends over 15 amino acids. The V end lost 4 bases, the J end lost 4 bases, and 13 bases lay between the germline ends. Germline V gene data show CDR1 as SEHNR and CDR2 as FQNEAQ (reference sequence). CDR3 nucleotides: TGTGCCAGCAGCTCGACCCAGGGGCGTAATGAAAAACTGTTTTTT. Translating gives CASSSTQGRNEKLFF.

The chain links TRBV5-1 to TRBJ2-5, with 8 bases lining up with TRBD1. CDR1 and CDR2 (germline): SGHRS, YFSETQ. CDR3 size: 12 residues. J lost 5 bases, V lost 5 bases, and 2 bases had no gene match. This CDR3 is CASSHRGETQYF. The CDR3 nucleotides read TGCGCCAGCAGTCACAGGGGGGAGACCCAGTACTTC.

V gene TRBV5-1 combines with J gene TRBJ2-3, with D perhaps TRBD2 (6 bases). The CDR3 loop spans 15 amino acids. Trimming took off 2 bases at V and 4 bases at J, with 14 bases between the two ends. CDR1 SGHRS and CDR2 YFSETQ come from the germline V gene. This CDR3 is CASSLTGDEPDTQYF. For the CDR3, the DNA is TGCGCCAGCAGCTTAACGGGAGACGAGCCAGATACGCAGTATTTT.

The V gene is TRBV19, the J gene TRBJ2-3; weak D call: TRBD2 (6 bases). Trimming cost V 6 bases and J 6 bases, with 10 bases left between them. CDR1 is LNHDA, CDR2 SQIVND, per germline (reference sequence). The CDR3 runs to 12 residues. Here the CDR3 reads CASRREADTQYF. For the CDR3, the DNA is TGTGCCAGTAGGCGGGAAGCCGATACGCAGTATTTT.

The chain combines TRBV6-5 with TRBJ1-3, with D possibly TRBD1 on 5 matching bases. CDR1 is MNHEY and CDR2 is SVGAGI in the germline V gene. Trimming removed 7 bases from V and 2 bases from J, with 12 bases in between. The CDR3 sequence is 14 residues long. CDR3 sequence: CASKPGGAGNTIYF. The DNA of the CDR3 is TGTGCCAGCAAGCCCGGGGGAGCTGGAAACACCATATATTTT.

This clone was counted a single time. The chain carries TRBV5-6 and TRBJ2-7, with TRBD2 matching over 8 bases. The V segment lost 4 bases and the J segment 3 bases; nucleotides outside the gene matches: 6. Germline loops: CDR1 SGHDT, CDR2 YYEEEE. The CDR3 has 14 amino acids. CDR3 amino acids: CASSLGLGGYEQYF. The CDR3 region has the DNA TGTGCCAGCAGCCTGGGACTAGGAGGCTACGAGCAGTACTTC.

The chain has TRBV10-3 and TRBJ1-6; 8 bases match TRBD1. The CDR3 totals 13 residues. Looked up from germline, CDR1 is ENHRY and CDR2 is SYGVKD. J was trimmed by 10 bases and V by 11 bases; bases with no gene match: 10. Here the CDR3 DNA reads TGTGCCGTAGGACAGGGAGGAGGATCACCCCTCCACTTT. Protein sequence: CAVGQGGGSPLHF.